Listed below are T cell receptor beta chains from one sample, sequenced in a study of shared clonotypes between healthy human individuals. Libraries were prepared by immunoSEQ multiplex PCR; TCRdb keeps only in-frame clonotypes and omits some of them. The data contain hundreds of thousands of clones, 85% to 95% of them seen just once; the ten biggest clones take up over 0.095%. The sample consisted of naive CD8+ T cells sorted from blood. Receptors originate from a woman aged 25 to 39 in good health. The CDR3 runs from the conserved cysteine through the conserved F or W. A D gene is named only where the DNA matches it firmly. Part of the rows lack a size; the others show once, few, many or a class for expanded clones.

j_gene	abundance	v_gene	d_gene	CDR3aa	CDR3nt
TRBJ2-3	-	TRBV28	TRBD2	CASSLGGRVTDTQYF	TGTGCCAGCAGTTTGGGCGGGAGGGTCACAGATACGCAGTATTTT
TRBJ2-5	-	TRBV13	TRBD2	CASSLRLAGIEETQYF	TGTGCCAGCAGCCTCCGACTAGCGGGAATTGAAGAGACCCAGTACTTC
TRBJ2-7	-	TRBV28	-	CASKTPYGRVYEQYF	TGTGCCAGTAAGACCCCATACGGGAGAGTATACGAGCAGTACTTC
TRBJ2-7	-	TRBV7-6	-	CASSLIAGSYEQYF	TGTGCCAGCAGCCTCATCGCAGGTTCCTACGAGCAGTACTTC
TRBJ2-1	once	TRBV7-6	TRBD2	CASSTELAGGYNEQFF	TGTGCCAGCAGCACCGAACTAGCGGGGGGATACAATGAGCAGTTCTTC
TRBJ2-6	-	TRBV4-1	-	CASSQAPPGANVLTF	TGCGCCAGCAGCCAAGCCCCCCCCGGGGCCAACGTCCTGACTTTC
TRBJ2-7	-	TRBV7-9	TRBD1	CASSPWTGLDEQYF	TGTGCCAGCAGCCCGTGGACAGGGTTGGACGAGCAGTACTTC
TRBJ1-2	-	TRBV7-9	-	CASSQNPPQIYGYTF	TGTGCCAGCAGTCAAAACCCCCCTCAGATCTATGGCTACACCTTC
TRBJ2-7	-	TRBV4-2	-	CASSFQGLEQYF	TGTGCCAGCAGCTTTCAGGGACTGGAGCAGTACTTC
TRBJ2-7	-	TRBV7-2	TRBD2	CASSLGVAGAFEQYF	TGTGCCAGCAGCTTAGGGGTAGCGGGAGCATTCGAGCAGTACTTC
TRBJ2-7	once	TRBV7-2	TRBD2	CASSFWTSWFYEQYF	TGTGCCAGCAGCTTCTGGACTAGCTGGTTCTACGAGCAGTACTTC
TRBJ2-7	-	TRBV28	TRBD2	CASSSTSGRSGEQYF	TGTGCCAGCAGCTCGACTAGCGGGAGATCCGGCGAGCAGTACTTC
TRBJ2-7	-	TRBV7-2	-	CASSLAAEYEQYF	TGTGCCAGCAGCTTAGCGGCAGAGTACGAGCAGTACTTC
TRBJ2-3	-	TRBV5-8	-	CASNPLVSDTQYF	TGTGCCAGCAACCCGTTGGTCTCGGATACGCAGTATTTT
TRBJ2-7	-	TRBV27	-	CASSGSNRGGSYEQYF	TGTGCCAGCAGTGGATCAAATAGGGGGGGTTCCTACGAGCAGTACTTC
TRBJ2-1	-	TRBV10-3	TRBD2	CAISERPQASGRYNEQFF	TGTGCCATCAGTGAGCGCCCCCAAGCTAGCGGGAGATACAATGAGCAGTTCTTC
TRBJ1-4	-	TRBV5-4	-	CASSLNRAQNEKLFF	TGTGCCAGCAGCCTTAACAGGGCCCAGAATGAAAAACTGTTTTTT
TRBJ1-5	-	TRBV27	-	CASRPPGLNQPQHF	TGTGCCAGCAGGCCACCAGGGCTCAATCAGCCCCAGCATTTT
TRBJ1-1	-	TRBV9	-	CASSAAGLGTEAFF	TGTGCCAGCAGCGCAGCCGGCCTGGGCACTGAAGCTTTCTTT
TRBJ1-5	-	TRBV28	-	CASSAPLINTPERDISNQPQHF	TGTGCCAGCAGCGCTCCCCTTATTAATACTCCTGAACGGGATATTAGCAATCAGCCCCAGCATTTT
TRBJ1-1	-	TRBV6-1	TRBD1	CASSEPGQGTTEAFF	TGTGCCAGCAGTGAACCGGGACAGGGGACCACTGAAGCTTTCTTT
TRBJ2-7	-	TRBV5-4	TRBD2	CASSLAGQHYEQYF	TGTGCCAGCAGCTTAGCGGGGCAGCACTACGAGCAGTACTTC
TRBJ1-5	-	TRBV2	-	CASSEIWGAGQPQHF	TGTGCCAGCAGTGAAATTTGGGGGGCAGGACAGCCCCAGCATTTT
TRBJ1-6	-	TRBV27	-	CASTPGGSHSPLHF	TGTGCCAGCACCCCCGGGGGTTCCCATTCACCCCTCCACTTT
TRBJ2-5	-	TRBV6-4	TRBD1	CASSDDHQRTGSQETQYF	TGTGCCAGCAGTGACGACCATCAGCGGACAGGGAGCCAAGAGACCCAGTACTTC
TRBJ2-3	-	TRBV5-6	-	CASSLERETDTQYF	TGTGCCAGCAGCTTGGAAAGGGAGACAGATACGCAGTATTTT
TRBJ1-1	-	TRBV28	-	CASSLSGVGTEAFF	TGTGCCAGCAGTTTATCGGGGGTAGGGACTGAAGCTTTCTTT
TRBJ2-2	-	TRBV4-1	TRBD1	CASSQDRGDTGELFF	TGCGCCAGCAGCCAGGACAGGGGAGACACCGGGGAGCTGTTTTTT
TRBJ2-1	-	TRBV15	-	CATSRVGEEQFF	TGTGCCACCAGCAGAGTGGGAGAGGAGCAGTTCTTC
TRBJ2-7	-	TRBV19	-	CASSIAGNYEQYF	TGTGCCAGTAGTATCGCTGGGAACTACGAGCAGTACTTC
TRBJ2-1	-	TRBV28	TRBD2	CASSKLTSGRFEQFF	TGTGCCAGCAGTAAACTGACTAGCGGGAGATTTGAGCAGTTCTTC
TRBJ2-3	-	TRBV14	-	CASSQGIPTSTDTQYF	TGTGCCAGCAGCCAAGGAATCCCAACTAGCACAGATACGCAGTATTTT
TRBJ2-1	-	TRBV5-6	TRBD2	CAASGNLYNEQFF	TGTGCCGCGAGCGGGAACCTCTACAATGAGCAGTTCTTC
TRBJ2-1	-	TRBV28	-	CASSFKQASTYNEQFF	TGTGCCAGCAGTTTTAAGCAGGCTAGCACGTACAATGAGCAGTTCTTC
TRBJ1-2	-	TRBV4-1	-	CASSQGTVNYGYTF	TGCGCCAGCAGCCAAGGGACAGTGAACTATGGCTACACCTTC
TRBJ1-3	-	TRBV10-2	-	CASSTGRSGNTIYF	TGCGCCAGCAGTACAGGGCGCTCTGGAAACACCATATATTTT
TRBJ2-5	-	TRBV20-1	-	CSARFRETQYF	TGCAGTGCTAGATTTAGAGAGACCCAGTACTTC
TRBJ2-1	-	TRBV4-1	-	CASSPQGFGYTHEQFF	TGCGCCAGCAGCCCCCAGGGGTTCGGGTATACCCATGAGCAGTTCTTC
TRBJ2-5	-	TRBV7-9	-	CASSLLVAGNQETQYF	TGTGCCAGCAGCTTATTGGTGGCAGGGAACCAAGAGACCCAGTACTTC
TRBJ2-2	once	TRBV7-6	-	CASSPILAPTELFF	TGTGCCAGCAGCCCCATCTTGGCCCCCACTGAGCTGTTTTTT
TRBJ2-1	-	TRBV7-9	-	CASSFGGLEQFF	TGTGCCAGCAGCTTTGGGGGTTTAGAGCAGTTCTTC
TRBJ1-2	-	TRBV4-1	TRBD1	CASSQGLTGLGYGYTF	TGCGCCAGCAGCCAGGGGTTGACAGGGCTTGGTTATGGCTACACCTTC
TRBJ2-7	-	TRBV7-9	-	CASSHSYEQYF	TGTGCCAGCAGCCACTCCTACGAGCAGTACTTC
TRBJ1-3	-	TRBV9	TRBD1	CASSAKTGESGNTIYF	TGTGCCAGCAGCGCGAAAACAGGGGAGTCTGGAAACACCATATATTTT
TRBJ2-2	-	TRBV7-9	TRBD2	CASSLESGTNTGELFF	TGTGCCAGCAGCTTAGAAAGCGGGACTAACACCGGGGAGCTGTTTTTT
TRBJ1-5	-	TRBV4-2	-	CASSQDSGANQPQHF	TGTGCCAGCAGCCAAGATTCAGGGGCCAATCAGCCCCAGCATTTT
TRBJ2-7	-	TRBV5-5	-	CASTIDKANSFFGQRDEQYF	TGTGCCAGCACCATCGACAAGGCCAACTCTTTTTTTGGTCAGAGGGACGAGCAGTACTTC